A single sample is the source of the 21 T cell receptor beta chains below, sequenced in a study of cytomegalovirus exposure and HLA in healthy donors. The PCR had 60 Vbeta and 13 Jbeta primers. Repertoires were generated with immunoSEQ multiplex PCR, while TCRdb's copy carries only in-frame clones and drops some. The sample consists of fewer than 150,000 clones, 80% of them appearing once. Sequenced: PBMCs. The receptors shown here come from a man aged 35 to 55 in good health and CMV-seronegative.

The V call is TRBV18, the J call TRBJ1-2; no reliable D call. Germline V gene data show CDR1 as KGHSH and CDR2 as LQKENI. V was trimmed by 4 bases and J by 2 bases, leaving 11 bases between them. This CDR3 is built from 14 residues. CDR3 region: CASSLETGNYGYTF. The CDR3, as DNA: TGTGCCAGCTCACTCGAGACCGGGAACTATGGCTACACCTTC.

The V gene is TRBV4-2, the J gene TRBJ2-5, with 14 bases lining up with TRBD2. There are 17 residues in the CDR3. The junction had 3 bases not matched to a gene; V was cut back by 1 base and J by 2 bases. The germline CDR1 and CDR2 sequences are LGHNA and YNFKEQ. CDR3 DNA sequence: TGTGCCAGCAGCCAAGGAGGACTAGCGGGGGGACAAGAGACCCAGTACTTC. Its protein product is CASSQGGLAGGQETQYF.

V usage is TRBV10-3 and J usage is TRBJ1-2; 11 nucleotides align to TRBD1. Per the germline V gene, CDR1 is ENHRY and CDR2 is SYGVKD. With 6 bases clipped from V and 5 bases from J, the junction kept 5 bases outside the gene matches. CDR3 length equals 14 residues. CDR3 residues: CAIRGTGGLYGYTF. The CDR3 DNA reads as TGTGCCATCAGGGGGACAGGGGGACTGTATGGCTACACCTTC.

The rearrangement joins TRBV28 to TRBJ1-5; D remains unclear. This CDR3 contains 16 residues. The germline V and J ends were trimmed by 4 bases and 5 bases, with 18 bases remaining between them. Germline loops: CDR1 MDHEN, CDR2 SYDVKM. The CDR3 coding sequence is TGTGCCAGCAGTTCAAACGTGGGCCTTCCCCATCAGCCCCAGCATTTT. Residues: CASSSNVGLPHQPQHF.

Here the CDR3 reads CASSPRADSYEQYF. As DNA, the CDR3 is TGCGCCAGCAGCCCGAGGGCAGACTCCTACGAGCAGTACTTC. The rearrangement joins TRBV5-1 to TRBJ2-7, with D perhaps matching TRBD2 (5 bases). The V and J ends lost 4 bases and 0 bases respectively, with 11 bases between them. CDR3 length equals 14 residues. The germline CDR1 and CDR2 sequences are SGHRS and YFSETQ. Full variable domain (outside the CDR3, taken from reference TRBV5-1 and TRBJ2-7): KAGVTQTPRYLIKTRGQQVTLSCSPISGHRSVSWYQQTPGQGLQFLFEYFSETQRNKGNFPGRFSGRQFSNSRSEMNVSTLELGDSALYLCASSPRADSYEQYFGPGTRLTVT.

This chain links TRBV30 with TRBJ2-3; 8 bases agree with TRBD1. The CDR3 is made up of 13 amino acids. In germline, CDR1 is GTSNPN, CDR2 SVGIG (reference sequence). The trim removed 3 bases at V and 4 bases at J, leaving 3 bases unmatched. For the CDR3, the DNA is TGTGCCTGGAGACAGGGGGTGGCAGATACGCAGTATTTT. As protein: CAWRQGVADTQYF.

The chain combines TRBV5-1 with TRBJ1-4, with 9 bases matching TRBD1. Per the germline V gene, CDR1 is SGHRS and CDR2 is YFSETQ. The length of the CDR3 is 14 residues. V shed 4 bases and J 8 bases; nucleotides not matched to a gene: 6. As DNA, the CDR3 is TGCGCCAGCAGCGCCGGGACAGGGAGGGAAAAACTGTTTTTT. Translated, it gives CASSAGTGREKLFF.

CDR3 amino acids: CASARPGLQETQYF. The CDR3 DNA reads as TGTGCCAGCGCTCGACCGGGACTGCAAGAGACCCAGTACTTC. The rearrangement uses TRBV27 and TRBJ2-5; tentative D call: TRBD2 (6 bases). Trimming removed 8 bases from V and 2 bases from J, with 15 bases in between. The CDR3 contains 14 residues. Germline V gene data show CDR1 as MNHEY and CDR2 as SMNVEV (reference sequence).

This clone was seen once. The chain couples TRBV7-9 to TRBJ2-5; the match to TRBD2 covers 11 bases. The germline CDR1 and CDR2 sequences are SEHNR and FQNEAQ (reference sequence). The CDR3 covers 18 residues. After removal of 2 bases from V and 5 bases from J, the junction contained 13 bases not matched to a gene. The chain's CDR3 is CASSLQGASGRSDETQYF. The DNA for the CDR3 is TGTGCCAGCAGCTTACAGGGGGCTAGCGGGAGGTCAGATGAGACCCAGTACTTC.

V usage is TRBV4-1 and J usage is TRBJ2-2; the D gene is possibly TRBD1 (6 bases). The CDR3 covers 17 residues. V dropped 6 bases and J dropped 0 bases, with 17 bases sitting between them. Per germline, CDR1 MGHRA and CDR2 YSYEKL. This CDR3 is CASSLNPGGANTGELFF. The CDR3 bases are TGCGCCAGCAGTCTCAACCCTGGGGGCGCGAACACCGGGGAGCTGTTTTTT.

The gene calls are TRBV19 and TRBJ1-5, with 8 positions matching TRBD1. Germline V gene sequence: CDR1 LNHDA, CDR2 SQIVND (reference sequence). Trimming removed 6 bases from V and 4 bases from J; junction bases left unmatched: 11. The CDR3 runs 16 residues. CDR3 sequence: CASRSPPGQANQPQHF. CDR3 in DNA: TGTGCCAGTAGATCTCCACCGGGACAGGCGAATCAGCCCCAGCATTTT.

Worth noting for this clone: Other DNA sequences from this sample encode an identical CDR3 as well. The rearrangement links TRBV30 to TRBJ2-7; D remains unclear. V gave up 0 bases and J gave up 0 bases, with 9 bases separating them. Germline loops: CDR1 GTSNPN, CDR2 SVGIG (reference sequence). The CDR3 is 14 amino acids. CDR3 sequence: CAWSVGGSSYEQYF. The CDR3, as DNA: TGTGCCTGGAGTGTAGGCGGCAGCTCCTACGAGCAGTACTTC.

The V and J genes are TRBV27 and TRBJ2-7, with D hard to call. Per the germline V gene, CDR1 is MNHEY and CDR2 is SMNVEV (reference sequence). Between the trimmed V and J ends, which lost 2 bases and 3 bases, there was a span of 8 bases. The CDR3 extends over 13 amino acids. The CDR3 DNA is TGTGCCAGCAGTTTAATGTACAACTACGAGCAGTACTTC. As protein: CASSLMYNYEQYF.

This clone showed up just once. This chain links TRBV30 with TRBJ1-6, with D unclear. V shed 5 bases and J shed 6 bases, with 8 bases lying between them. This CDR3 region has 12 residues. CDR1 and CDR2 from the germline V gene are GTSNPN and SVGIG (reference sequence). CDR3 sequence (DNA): TGTGCCTGGGGTAGACTTAATTCACCCCTCCACTTT. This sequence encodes CAWGRLNSPLHF.

The DNA of the CDR3 is TGTGCCAGCTCACCACCGGCCGCCACCTACGAGCAGTACTTC. Its protein is CASSPPAATYEQYF. This rearrangement joins TRBV18 to TRBJ2-7; D is unresolved. Trimming removed 0 bases at V and 2 bases at J, with 8 bases between. The V gene's germline CDR1 is KGHSH and CDR2 LQKENI. This CDR3 spans 14 amino acids.

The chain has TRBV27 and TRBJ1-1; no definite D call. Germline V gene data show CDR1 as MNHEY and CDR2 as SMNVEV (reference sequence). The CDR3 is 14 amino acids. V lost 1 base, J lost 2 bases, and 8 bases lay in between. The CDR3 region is CASSLFAQNTEAFF. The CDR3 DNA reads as TGTGCCAGCAGTTTATTCGCGCAAAACACTGAAGCTTTCTTT.

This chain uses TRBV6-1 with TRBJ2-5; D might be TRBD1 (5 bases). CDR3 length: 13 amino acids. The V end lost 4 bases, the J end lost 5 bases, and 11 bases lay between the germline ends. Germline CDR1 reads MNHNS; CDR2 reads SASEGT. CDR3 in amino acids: CASSGQGSETQYF. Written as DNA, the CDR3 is TGTGCCAGCAGTGGGCAGGGATCGGAGACCCAGTACTTC.

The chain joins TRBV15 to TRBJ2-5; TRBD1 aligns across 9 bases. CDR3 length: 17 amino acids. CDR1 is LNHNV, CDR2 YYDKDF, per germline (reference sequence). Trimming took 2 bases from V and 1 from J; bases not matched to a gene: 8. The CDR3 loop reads CATSRNPGQGVQETQYF. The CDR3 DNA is TGTGCCACCAGCAGAAACCCGGGACAGGGAGTCCAAGAGACCCAGTACTTC. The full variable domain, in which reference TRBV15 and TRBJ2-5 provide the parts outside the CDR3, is DAMVIQNPRYQVTQFGKPVTLSCSQTLNHNVMYWYQQKSSQAPKLLFHYYDKDFNNEADTPDNFQSRRPNTSFCFLDIRSPGLGDTAMYLCATSRNPGQGVQETQYFGPGTRLLVL.

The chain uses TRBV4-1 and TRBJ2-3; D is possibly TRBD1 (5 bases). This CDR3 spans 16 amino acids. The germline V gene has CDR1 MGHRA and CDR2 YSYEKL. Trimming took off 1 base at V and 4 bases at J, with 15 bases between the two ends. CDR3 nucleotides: TGCGCCAGCAGCCAAGGTAGGGGTCCGGGTCCAGATACGCAGTATTTT. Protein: CASSQGRGPGPDTQYF.

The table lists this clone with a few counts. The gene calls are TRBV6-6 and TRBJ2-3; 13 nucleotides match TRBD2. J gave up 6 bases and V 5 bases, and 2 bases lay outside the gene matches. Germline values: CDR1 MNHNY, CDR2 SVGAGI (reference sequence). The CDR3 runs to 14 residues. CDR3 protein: CASSRTSGSDTQYF. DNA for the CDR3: TGTGCCAGCAGTCGGACTAGCGGGAGTGATACGCAGTATTTT.

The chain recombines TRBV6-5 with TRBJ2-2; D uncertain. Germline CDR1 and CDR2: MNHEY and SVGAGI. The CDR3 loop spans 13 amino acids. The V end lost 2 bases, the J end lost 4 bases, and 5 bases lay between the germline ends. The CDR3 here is CASSYPLTGELFF. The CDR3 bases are TGTGCCAGCAGTTACCCTCTCACCGGGGAGCTGTTTTTT.